This T cell receptor (beta chain) was identified during a study of T-cell reconstitution after alpha-beta-depleted transplantation in children (dated by TCRdb to about 2016). About the investigation overall: The study quantitatively tracked T-cell immune reconstitution after TCRalphabeta/CD19-depleted allogeneic hematopoietic cell transplantation in children using TCR repertoire profiling.

As to this clonotype: The clone's antigen remains unknown. It has no much larger one-base neighbor in the sample; base qualities were not kept.

The receptor library was made with PCR. TCRdb names Illumina HiSeq 2500 as the instrument used. To normalize quantification of the TCRbeta repertoire, the TCR libraries were built with molecular barcoding that relied on unique molecular identifiers. TCRdb handled the public reads itself, with Q25 trimming in fastp and clone calling in MiXCR, and kept productive beta chains. Rows with a matching CDR3 protein are joined into one entry that keeps the most common DNA and genes. The sample yields approximately 200,000 distinct CDR3 sequences; roughly 15% were counted once. Roughly an eighth of the sample is taken by the ten largest. V is trimmed back by 0 bases and J by 6 bases, and the junction contains 8 bases that no gene match accounts for. Looking up the germline V gene yields CDR1 KGHSH and CDR2 LQKENI. The CDR3 numbers 16 residues from cysteine through phenylalanine. This entry keeps only the CDR3 DNA: 48 bases, framed from base 1.

This clonotype originated in a human donor who donated a stem cell graft to a child with acute lymphoblastic leukemia. The chain is assembled from TRBV18 and TRBJ1-5, and TRBD1 matches 7 of the central bases. The specimen was PBMCs from the stem cell graft donor, collected from the stem cell graft. The nucleotide sequence reads TGTGCCAGCTCACCACCCGGGACAGTATTAGGTCAGCCCCAGCATTTT. This translates into CASSPPGTVLGQPQHF. The CDR3 plus the reference TRBV18 and TRBJ1-5 genes for the other parts give the full variable domain: NAGVMQNPRHLVRRRGQEARLRCSPMKGHSHVYWYRQLPEEGLKFMVYLQKENIIDESGMPKERFSAEFPKEGPSILRIQQVVRGDSAAYFCASSPPGTVLGQPQHFGDGTRLSIL.